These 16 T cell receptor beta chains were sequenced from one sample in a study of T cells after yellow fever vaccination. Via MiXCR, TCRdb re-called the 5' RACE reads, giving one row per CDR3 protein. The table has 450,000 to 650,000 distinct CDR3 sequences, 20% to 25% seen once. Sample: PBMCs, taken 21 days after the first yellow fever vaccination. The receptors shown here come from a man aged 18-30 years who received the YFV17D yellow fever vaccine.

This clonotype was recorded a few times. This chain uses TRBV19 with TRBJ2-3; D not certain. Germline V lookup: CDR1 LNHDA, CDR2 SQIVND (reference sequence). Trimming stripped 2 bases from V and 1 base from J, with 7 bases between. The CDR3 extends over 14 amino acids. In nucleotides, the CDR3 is TGTGCCAGTAGTATAATGGCAGGCACAGATACGCAGTATTTT. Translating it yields CASSIMAGTDTQYF.

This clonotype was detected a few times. The CDR3, as DNA: TGTGCCAGCAGCAAAAGTAAAAAGGGGGGCGAGCAGTTCTTC. Translating gives CASSKSKKGGEQFF. The chain combines TRBV21-1 with TRBJ2-1; no DNA check was done on the table's D call, TRBD1. TRBV21-1 has pseudogene status. The CDR3 covers 14 residues.

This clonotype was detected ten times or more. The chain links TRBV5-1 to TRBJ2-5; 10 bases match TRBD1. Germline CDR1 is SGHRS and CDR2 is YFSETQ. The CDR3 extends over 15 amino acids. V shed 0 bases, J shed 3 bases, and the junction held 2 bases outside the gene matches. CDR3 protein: CASSLAGTGEETQYF. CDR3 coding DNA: TGCGCCAGCAGCTTGGCTGGGACAGGGGAAGAGACCCAGTACTTC. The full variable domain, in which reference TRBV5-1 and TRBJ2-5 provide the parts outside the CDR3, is KAGVTQTPRYLIKTRGQQVTLSCSPISGHRSVSWYQQTPGQGLQFLFEYFSETQRNKGNFPGRFSGRQFSNSRSEMNVSTLELGDSALYLCASSLAGTGEETQYFGPGTRLLVL.

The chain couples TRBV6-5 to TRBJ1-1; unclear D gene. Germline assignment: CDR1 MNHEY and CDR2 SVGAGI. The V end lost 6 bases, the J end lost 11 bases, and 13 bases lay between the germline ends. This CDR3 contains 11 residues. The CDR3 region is CASRIGPRAFF. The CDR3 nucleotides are TGTGCCAGCAGAATTGGCCCTAGGGCTTTCTTT.

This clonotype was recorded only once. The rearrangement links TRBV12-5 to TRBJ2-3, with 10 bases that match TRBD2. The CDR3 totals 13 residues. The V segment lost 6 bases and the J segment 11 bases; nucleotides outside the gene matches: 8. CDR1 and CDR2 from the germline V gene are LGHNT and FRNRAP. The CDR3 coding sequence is TGTGCTAGTGGCCTGGTAGCGGGGGGTTGGCAGTATTTT. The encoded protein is CASGLVAGGWQYF.

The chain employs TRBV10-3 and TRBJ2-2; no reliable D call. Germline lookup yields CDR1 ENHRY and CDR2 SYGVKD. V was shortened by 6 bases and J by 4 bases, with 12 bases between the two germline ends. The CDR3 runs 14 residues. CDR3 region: CAIRGAASTGELFF. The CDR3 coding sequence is TGTGCCATCAGAGGAGCCGCGAGCACCGGGGAGCTGTTTTTT.

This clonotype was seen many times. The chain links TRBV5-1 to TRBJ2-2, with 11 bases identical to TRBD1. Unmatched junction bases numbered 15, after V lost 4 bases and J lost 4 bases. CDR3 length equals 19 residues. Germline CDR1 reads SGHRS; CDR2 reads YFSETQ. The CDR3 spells CASSPNPDRGLGGTGELFF. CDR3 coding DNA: TGCGCCAGCAGCCCTAACCCGGACAGGGGGCTAGGCGGCACCGGGGAGCTGTTTTTT.

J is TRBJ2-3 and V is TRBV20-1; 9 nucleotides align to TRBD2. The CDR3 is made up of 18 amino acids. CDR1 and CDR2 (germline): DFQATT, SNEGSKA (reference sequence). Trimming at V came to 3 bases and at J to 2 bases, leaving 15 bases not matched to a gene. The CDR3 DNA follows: TGCAGTGCTAGGGGAGGTGCGGGGGGGCCTTCCGCCACAGATACGCAGTATTTT. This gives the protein CSARGGAGGPSATDTQYF.

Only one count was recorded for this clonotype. CDR3: CASSPWGKDNEQFF. The DNA of the CDR3 is TGTGCCAGTAGCCCCTGGGGGAAAGACAATGAGCAGTTCTTC. This sequence joins TRBV19 and TRBJ2-1; D is perhaps TRBD1 or TRBD2 (5 bases each). The CDR3 consists of 14 residues. Germline CDR1 is LNHDA and CDR2 is SQIVND (reference sequence). Trimming took 6 bases from V and 5 from J, leaving 14 bases between them.

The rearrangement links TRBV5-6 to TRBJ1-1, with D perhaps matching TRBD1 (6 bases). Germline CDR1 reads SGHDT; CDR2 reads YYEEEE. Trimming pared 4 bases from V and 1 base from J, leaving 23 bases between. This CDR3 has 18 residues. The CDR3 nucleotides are TGTGCCAGCAGCCTGCTTGGGGGGGGCTGGGGTGAGAACACTGAAGCTTTCTTT. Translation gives CASSLLGGGWGENTEAFF.

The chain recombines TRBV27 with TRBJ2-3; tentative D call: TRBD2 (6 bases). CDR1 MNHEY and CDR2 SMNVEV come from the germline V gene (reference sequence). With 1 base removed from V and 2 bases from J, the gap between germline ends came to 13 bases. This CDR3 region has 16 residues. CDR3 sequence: CASSLWSSGDTDTQYF. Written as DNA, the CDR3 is TGTGCCAGCAGTTTATGGTCATCGGGAGACACAGATACGCAGTATTTT.

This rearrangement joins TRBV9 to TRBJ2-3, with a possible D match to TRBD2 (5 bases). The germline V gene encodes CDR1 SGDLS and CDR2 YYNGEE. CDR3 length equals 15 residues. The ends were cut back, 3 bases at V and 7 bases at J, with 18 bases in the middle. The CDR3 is CASSAVLVKTNTQYF. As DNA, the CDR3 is TGTGCCAGCAGCGCCGTACTAGTAAAGACAAATACGCAGTATTTT.

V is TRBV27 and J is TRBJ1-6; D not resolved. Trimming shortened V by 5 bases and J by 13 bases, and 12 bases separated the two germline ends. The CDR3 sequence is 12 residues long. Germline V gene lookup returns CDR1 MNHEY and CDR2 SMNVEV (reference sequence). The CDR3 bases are TGTGCCAGCAGTCGGGCCTTAAGGCCCCTCCACTTT. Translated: CASSRALRPLHF.

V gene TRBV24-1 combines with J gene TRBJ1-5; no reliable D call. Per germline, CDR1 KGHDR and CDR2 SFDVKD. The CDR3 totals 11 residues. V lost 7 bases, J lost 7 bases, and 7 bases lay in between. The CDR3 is CATRKAQPQHF. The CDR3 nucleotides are TGTGCCACCAGAAAGGCCCAGCCCCAGCATTTT.

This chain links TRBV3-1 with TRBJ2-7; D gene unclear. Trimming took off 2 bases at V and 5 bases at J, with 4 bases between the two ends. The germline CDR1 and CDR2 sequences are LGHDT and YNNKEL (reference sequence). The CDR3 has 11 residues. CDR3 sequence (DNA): TGTGCCAGCAGCCAAATACACGAGCAGTACTTC. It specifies CASSQIHEQYF.

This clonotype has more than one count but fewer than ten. The CDR3 sequence: CAISDPGGQGVGRQETQYF. The CDR3 bases are TGTGCCATCAGTGACCCGGGGGGACAGGGGGTAGGTCGGCAAGAGACCCAGTACTTC. V is TRBV10-3 and J is TRBJ2-5; 11 bases agree with TRBD1. The germline V gene encodes CDR1 ENHRY and CDR2 SYGVKD. The J segment lost 2 bases and the V segment lost 3 bases, leaving 14 bases of the junction unmatched. This CDR3 region has 19 residues.